This TCR beta chain was found in a study of neoadjuvant anti-PD-1 for oral cavity cancer. The data were produced by immunoSEQ multiplex PCR, yet TCRdb's version contains in-frame clones alone and is incomplete. The sample records 84,000 or so clones, less than 85% being singletons. The CDR3 is made up of 15 amino acids. The germline V gene has CDR1 SEHNR and CDR2 FQNEAQ (reference sequence). V was shortened by 0 bases and J by 0 bases, with 9 bases between the two germline ends. The sequencing used PBMCs, collected before nivolumab (anti-PD-1) treatment. The chain uses TRBV7-9 and TRBJ2-7; D is uncertain. The sequence was collected from a person aged 40 to 85 with oral cavity squamous cell carcinoma. The CDR3 DNA reads as TGTGCCAGCAGCTTAGCGCCGACTGCCTCCTACGAGCAGTACTTC. Encoded protein: CASSLAPTASYEQYF.